This T cell receptor (beta chain) comes out of a study of T cells in Graves' hyperthyroidism and ophthalmopathy. It was RNA transcripts that yielded the amplified TCR beta CDR3 regions. The HTBI primer set was used in a first-round RT-PCR of the TCR CDR3. TCRdb analysed the multiplex PCR reads with MiXCR anew, one entry per CDR3 protein. The sample lists 690,000 or so distinct CDR3 sequences; over 15% were seen once. Trimming shortened V by 1 base and J by 4 bases, and 15 bases separated the two germline ends. The CDR3 has 16 amino acids. Germline values: CDR1 SGHRS, CDR2 YFSETQ. This receptor was obtained from a woman aged 50 to 60 with Graves' hyperthyroidism that later progressed to Graves' ophthalmopathy. This chain links TRBV5-1 with TRBJ2-1; the D gene is possibly TRBD2 (6 bases). Material for sequencing was blood. In DNA form, the CDR3 reads TGCGCCAGCAGCTTGCTTGGCGGGGTCACTTACAATGAGCAGTTCTTC. This sequence encodes CASSLLGGVTYNEQFF.